The clone carrying this TCR beta chain came up a few times. What it binds is unknown. The sample originates from a study of T cells in Graves' hyperthyroidism and ophthalmopathy. Across the whole study: Any treatment followed the collection of peripheral blood at initial diagnosis.

Trimming removed 6 bases from V and 5 bases from J; junction bases left unmatched: 9. Looked up from germline, CDR1 is MNHEY and CDR2 is SVGEGT. The CDR3 extends over 16 amino acids. Study-wide points: Expanded thyroid clonotypes (above 0.001) were mostly also found in blood.

Researchers amplified the TCR beta CDR3 regions from RNA transcripts. The HTBI primer set served for first-round RT-PCR of the TCR CDR3. TCRdb recomputed calls from the multiplex PCR reads with MiXCR, one row per CDR3 protein. Among roughly 660,000 distinct CDR3 sequences listed, 15% to 20% were seen once. In patients aged 18 to 65, hyperthyroidism was newly diagnosed, with duration under 2 months. Diagnosing involved the use of clinical symptoms, serum thyroxine and TRAb, thyroid ultrasound and orbital computed tomography. Material: blood. This chain uses TRBV6-2 or TRBV6-3 with TRBJ2-1; the match to TRBD2 covers 11 bases. The TCR was taken from a man aged 45 to 65 with Graves' hyperthyroidism. The CDR3 DNA sequence: TGTGCCAGCAGAAATAGGACTAGCGGGCGTAACAATGAGCAGTTCTTC. Translation: CASRNRTSGRNNEQFF.